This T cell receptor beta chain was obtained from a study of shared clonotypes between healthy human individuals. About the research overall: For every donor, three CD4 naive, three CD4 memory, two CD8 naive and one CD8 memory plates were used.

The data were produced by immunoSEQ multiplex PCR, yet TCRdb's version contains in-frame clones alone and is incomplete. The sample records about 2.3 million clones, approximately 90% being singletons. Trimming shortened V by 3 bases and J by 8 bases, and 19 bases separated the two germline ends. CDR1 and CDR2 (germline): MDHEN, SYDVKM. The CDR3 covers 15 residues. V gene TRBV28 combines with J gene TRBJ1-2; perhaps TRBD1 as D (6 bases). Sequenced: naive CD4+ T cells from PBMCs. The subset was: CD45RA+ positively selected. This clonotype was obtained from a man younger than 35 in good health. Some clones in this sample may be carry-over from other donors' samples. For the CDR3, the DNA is TGTGCCAGCAGTTTTTCCGGGGGGCGAATGATCGGCTACACCTTC. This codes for CASSFSGGRMIGYTF.